This TCR beta chain was captured in a study of cytomegalovirus exposure and HLA in healthy donors. PCR used 60 Vbeta primers and 13 Jbeta primers. TCRdb keeps only in-frame clones here, not all; method: immunoSEQ multiplex PCR. The table lists about 160,000 clones, approximately 80% of them singletons, with about 9.5% in the top ten. V lost 2 bases to trimming and J lost 3 bases; unmatched junction nucleotides: 8. The CDR3 is made up of 16 amino acids. CDR1 and CDR2 from the germline V gene are GTSNPN and SVGIG (reference sequence). This receptor was identified in a man aged 18 to 30 in good health and CMV-seropositive. The genes are TRBV30 and TRBJ2-1; the match to TRBD2 covers 9 bases. Specimen: PBMCs. CDR3 protein: CAWSRPSGKSYNEQFF. In nucleotides, the CDR3 is TGTGCCTGGAGTAGACCTAGCGGGAAAAGCTACAATGAGCAGTTCTTC.